The next 23 T cell receptor beta chains were all read from a single sample in a study of blood T cell repertoires in COVID-19. This table comes from immunoSEQ multiplex PCR, and its TCRdb copy is limited to in-frame clones, with some not included. The profile covers approximately 350,000 clones, with around 83% appearing a single time and 2.5% to 3% taken by the ten largest. The material sequenced was peripheral blood. These receptors were obtained from a man aged 30 to 39 with active or convalescent COVID-19.

In its sample, this clone was seen a few times. V gene TRBV20-1 combines with J gene TRBJ2-3, with 10 bases aligning to TRBD2. Trimming removed 3 bases from V and 2 bases from J; junction bases left unmatched: 5. Germline V gene lookup returns CDR1 DFQATT and CDR2 SNEGSKA (reference sequence). This CDR3 contains 15 residues. The CDR3 DNA sequence: TGCAGTGCTAGTGGTAGCGGGGGGTTCACAGATACGCAGTATTTT. It codes for CSASGSGGFTDTQYF.

The CDR3 loop is CASGGQSSYNEQFF. In DNA form, the CDR3 reads TGTGCCAGCGGAGGACAGAGCTCCTACAATGAGCAGTTCTTC. The V and J genes are TRBV6-5 and TRBJ2-1; weak D call: TRBD1 (6 bases). The CDR3 covers 14 residues. The V and J ends lost 8 bases and 0 bases respectively, with 11 bases between them. The V gene's germline CDR1 is MNHEY and CDR2 SVGAGI.

The rearrangement joins TRBV30 to TRBJ1-1; D is unclear. The V end was cut by 0 bases, the J end by 4 bases, with 6 bases between. This CDR3 region has 12 residues. CDR1 and CDR2 from the germline V gene are GTSNPN and SVGIG (reference sequence). The CDR3 loop is CAWSVLGTEAFF. The CDR3 DNA is TGTGCCTGGAGTGTACTTGGCACTGAAGCTTTCTTT.

V and J are TRBV27 and TRBJ2-7; D is uncertain. V was cut by 2 bases and J by 2 bases, with 25 bases left in between. The CDR3 is 19 residues long. Looked up from germline, CDR1 is MNHEY and CDR2 is SMNVEV (reference sequence). CDR3: CASSLRWYRSSDKTYEQYF. The DNA for the CDR3 is TGTGCCAGCAGTTTAAGATGGTACAGAAGCTCCGATAAGACCTACGAGCAGTACTTC.

The V and J genes are TRBV5-4 and TRBJ2-7; weak D call: TRBD2 (6 bases). Germline-derived CDR1 and CDR2 are SGHNT and YYREEE (reference sequence). The CDR3 covers 15 residues. Trimming removed 6 bases from V and 6 bases from J, with 22 bases in between. The CDR3 DNA reads TGTGCCAGCATGCCTTCGGTGGCAGGCGGGGCCGAGCAGTACTTC. This encodes CASMPSVAGGAEQYF.

The chain recombines TRBV28 with TRBJ1-4, with D uncertain. V lost 7 bases, J lost 3 bases, and 9 bases lay in between. This CDR3 has 13 amino acids. Germline V CDR1 and CDR2: MDHEN, SYDVKM. CDR3 sequence reads: CASNQEPNEKLFF. CDR3 bases: TGTGCCAGCAACCAGGAACCTAATGAAAAACTGTTTTTT.

This chain links TRBV7-3 with TRBJ2-3; a possible D gene is TRBD2 (5 bases). The CDR3 runs to 16 residues. Germline values: CDR1 SGHTA, CDR2 FQGTGA. The V and J ends lost 2 bases and 4 bases respectively, with 16 bases between them. The CDR3 loop reads CASSLWVGAGPDTQYF. The DNA of the CDR3 is TGTGCCAGCAGCTTATGGGTGGGAGCCGGCCCAGATACGCAGTATTTT.

The genes are TRBV18 and TRBJ1-4, with D possibly TRBD1 on 6 matching bases. This CDR3 spans 17 amino acids. Trimming left V 0 bases short and J 7 bases short, with 18 bases between. The V gene's germline CDR1 is KGHSH and CDR2 LQKENI. The CDR3 DNA reads TGTGCCAGCTCACCACCGAGCGCAGGGGCAGGCGTTGAAAAACTGTTTTTT. It codes for CASSPPSAGAGVEKLFF.

The chain employs TRBV6-4 and TRBJ1-3; possible D gene TRBD1, 6 bases. V was shortened by 5 bases and J by 2 bases, with 16 bases between the two germline ends. Germline CDR1 and CDR2: MRHNA and SNTAGT. The CDR3 sequence is 16 residues long. CDR3 nucleotide sequence: TGTGCCAGCAGTAATGCTTCGACAGGCCCTGGAAACACCATATATTTT. It codes for CASSNASTGPGNTIYF.

The sample holds one count of this clone. The rearrangement uses TRBV11-3 and TRBJ2-7; 8 nucleotides line up with TRBD1. Germline loops: CDR1 SGHNT, CDR2 YENEEA. V lost 6 bases, J lost 5 bases, and 9 bases stayed unmatched. The CDR3 sequence is 14 residues long. In DNA, the CDR3 is TGTGCCAGCAGTTCTGGACAGGGTTCCAACGAGCAGTACTTC. This gives the protein CASSSGQGSNEQYF.

The CDR3 DNA reads as TGTGCCAGCAGTTTACGACCGGGGTTCGGAGTCTACTTC. This translates into CASSLRPGFGVYF. V is TRBV28 and J is TRBJ2-5; D possibly corresponds to TRBD2 (5 bases). This CDR3 comprises 13 residues. Germline assignment: CDR1 MDHEN and CDR2 SYDVKM. Trimming stripped 2 bases from V and 14 bases from J, with 18 bases between.

The CDR3 DNA sequence: TGTGCCAGCAGCTTCGACTGGAACACTGAAGCTTTCTTT. This encodes CASSFDWNTEAFF. V is TRBV5-5 and J is TRBJ1-1, with D uncertain. This CDR3 has 13 residues. Per germline, CDR1 SGHKS and CDR2 YYEKEE (reference sequence). V lost 2 bases, J lost 1 base, and 6 bases lay in between.

The chain carries TRBV5-8 and TRBJ2-2; 11 bases match TRBD2. The germline gives CDR1 SGHTS, CDR2 YDEGEE. The CDR3 spans 17 residues. The V and J ends lost 2 bases and 3 bases, in that order; junction bases with no gene match: 6. CDR3 loop: CASSLYSGGAYTGELFF. For the CDR3, the DNA is TGTGCCAGCAGCTTATATAGCGGGGGGGCGTACACCGGGGAGCTGTTTTTT.

V usage is TRBV29-1 and J usage is TRBJ1-1; 12 bases align to TRBD1. Germline V gene sequence: CDR1 SQVTM, CDR2 ANQGSEA. With V trimmed by 6 bases and J by 5 bases, 10 bases remained unmatched. The CDR3 is 15 amino acids. The CDR3 sequence: CSVDPRDRGRTEAFF. The CDR3, as DNA: TGCAGCGTCGATCCTAGGGACAGGGGGCGAACTGAAGCTTTCTTT.

This clone showed up just a few times. The CDR3 loop reads CASRGQGQSVYGYTF. CDR3 nucleotides: TGTGCCAGCAGGGGACAGGGCCAAAGCGTCTATGGCTACACCTTC. The V call is TRBV6-6, the J call TRBJ1-2; 9 bases are a match to TRBD1. The germline CDR1 and CDR2 sequences are MNHNY and SVGAGI (reference sequence). V trimming: 6 bases; J trimming: 4 bases; junction bases outside the gene matches: 9. The length of the CDR3 is 15 residues.

The genes are TRBV3-1 (or the pseudogene TRBV3-2) and TRBJ1-1, with 7 bases matching TRBD1. Per the germline V gene, CDR1 is LGHDT and CDR2 is YNNKEL (reference sequence). Trimming removed 3 bases from V and 2 bases from J; junction bases left unmatched: 6. The CDR3 contains 15 residues. The chain's CDR3 is CASSHHRDSNTEAFF. The CDR3 DNA follows: TGTGCCAGCAGCCACCACCGGGACAGTAACACTGAAGCTTTCTTT.

The chain is built from TRBV11-3 and TRBJ2-1; D not certain. CDR3 length equals 14 residues. The V gene lost 5 bases and the J gene lost 6 bases, with 14 bases spanning the gap. The V gene's germline CDR1 is SGHNT and CDR2 YENEEA. As DNA, the CDR3 is TGTGCCAGCAGCCCGCCAAGACCGGGCAATGAGCAGTTCTTC. Translation: CASSPPRPGNEQFF.

The V call is TRBV4-3, the J call TRBJ1-1, with unresolved D. Germline V gene lookup returns CDR1 LGHNA and CDR2 YSLEER. The ends were cut back, 0 bases at V and 1 base at J, with 9 bases in the middle. This CDR3 comprises 15 residues. In DNA, the CDR3 is TGCGCCAGCAGCCAAGATGTCCTCCGGAACACTGAAGCTTTCTTT. It encodes CASSQDVLRNTEAFF.

The chain couples TRBV3-1 (or the pseudogene TRBV3-2) to TRBJ2-1; 10 nucleotides align to TRBD2. The CDR3 contains 16 residues. Germline values: CDR1 LGHDT, CDR2 YNNKEL (reference sequence). Trimming at V came to 0 bases and at J to 10 bases, leaving 9 bases not matched to a gene. In nucleotides, the CDR3 is TGTGCCAGCAGCCAAGATCGGAGCGGGGGGGCCAGAGAGCAGTTCTTC. As protein: CASSQDRSGGAREQFF.

In nucleotides, the CDR3 is TGCGCCAGCAGCCAAGATTTCCGGACTGGTGAAGCTTTCTTT. Protein: CASSQDFRTGEAFF. The chain uses TRBV4-3 and TRBJ1-1; D gene ambiguous. The CDR3 extends over 14 amino acids. V was shortened by 0 bases and J by 7 bases, with 12 bases between the two germline ends. The germline gives CDR1 LGHNA, CDR2 YSLEER.

The chain is built from TRBV5-4 and TRBJ2-1; 9 positions match TRBD2. The junction had 8 bases not matched to a gene; V was cut back by 4 bases and J by 9 bases. The CDR3 consists of 14 residues. The germline CDR1 and CDR2 sequences are SGHNT and YYREEE (reference sequence). For the CDR3, the DNA is TGTGCCAGCAGCCGCGGGGGGGGATGGAGTGAGCAGTTCTTC. This encodes CASSRGGGWSEQFF.

This chain links TRBV15 with TRBJ2-7; 8 bases match TRBD2. Germline lookup yields CDR1 LNHNV and CDR2 YYDKDF (reference sequence). The CDR3 totals 17 residues. V dropped 0 bases and J dropped 0; count of bases not matched to a gene: 7. As DNA, the CDR3 is TGTGCCACCAGCAGAGATATGGCGGGAGGTTTCTCCTACGAGCAGTACTTC. The encoded protein is CATSRDMAGGFSYEQYF. Full variable domain (outside the CDR3, taken from reference TRBV15 and TRBJ2-7): DAMVIQNPRYQVTQFGKPVTLSCSQTLNHNVMYWYQQKSSQAPKLLFHYYDKDFNNEADTPDNFQSRRPNTSFCFLDIRSPGLGDTAMYLCATSRDMAGGFSYEQYFGPGTRLTVT.

The chain couples TRBV7-9 to TRBJ2-5; 10 bases fit TRBD2. The trim removed 2 bases at V and 3 bases at J, leaving 9 bases unmatched. The CDR3 is 17 residues long. The germline V gene has CDR1 SEHNR and CDR2 FQNEAQ (reference sequence). The CDR3 DNA reads TGTGCCAGCAGCTTATCTGGACTAGCGGTGAAAAAAGAGACCCAGTACTTC. It is translated as CASSLSGLAVKKETQYF.